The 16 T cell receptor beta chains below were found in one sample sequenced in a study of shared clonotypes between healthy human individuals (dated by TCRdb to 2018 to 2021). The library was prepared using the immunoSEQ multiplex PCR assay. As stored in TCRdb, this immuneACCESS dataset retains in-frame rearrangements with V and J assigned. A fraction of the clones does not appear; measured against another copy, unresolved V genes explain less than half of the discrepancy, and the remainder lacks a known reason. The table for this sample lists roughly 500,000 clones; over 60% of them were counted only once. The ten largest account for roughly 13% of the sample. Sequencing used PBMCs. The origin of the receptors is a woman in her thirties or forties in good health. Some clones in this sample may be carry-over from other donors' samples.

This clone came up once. As DNA, the CDR3 is TGTGCCAGCCGCTGGGGGGTGAACACTGAAGCTTTCTTT. Translating gives CASRWGVNTEAFF. This chain connects TRBV7-8 to TRBJ1-1; a possible D gene is TRBD1 (5 bases). The CDR3 extends over 13 amino acids. The germline gives CDR1 SGHVS, CDR2 FQNEAQ. Trimming took 8 bases from V and 0 from J, leaving 10 bases between them.

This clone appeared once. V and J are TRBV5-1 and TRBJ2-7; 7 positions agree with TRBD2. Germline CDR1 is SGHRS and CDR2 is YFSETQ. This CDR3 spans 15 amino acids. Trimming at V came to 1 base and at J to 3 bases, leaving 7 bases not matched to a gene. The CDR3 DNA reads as TGCGCCAGCAGCTTGTCGAGCGGGACTCGCTACGAGCAGTACTTC. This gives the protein CASSLSSGTRYEQYF.

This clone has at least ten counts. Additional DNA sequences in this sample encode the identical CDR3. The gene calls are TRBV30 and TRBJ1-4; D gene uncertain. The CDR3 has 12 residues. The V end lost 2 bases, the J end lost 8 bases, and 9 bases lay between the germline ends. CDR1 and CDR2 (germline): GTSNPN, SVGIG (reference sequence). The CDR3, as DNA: TGTGCCTGGAGTCCCCTGAGGGAAAAACTGTTTTTT. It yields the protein CAWSPLREKLFF. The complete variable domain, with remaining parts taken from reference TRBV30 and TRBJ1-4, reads SQTIHQWPATLVQPVGSPLSLECTVEGTSNPNLYWYRQAAGRGLQLLFYSVGIGQISSEVPQNLSASRPQDRQFILSSKKLLLSDSGFYLCAWSPLREKLFFGSGTQLSVL.

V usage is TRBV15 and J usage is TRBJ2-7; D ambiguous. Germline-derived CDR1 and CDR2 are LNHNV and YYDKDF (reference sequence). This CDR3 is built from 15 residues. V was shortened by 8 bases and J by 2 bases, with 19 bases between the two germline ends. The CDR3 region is CATASEVGVAYEQYF. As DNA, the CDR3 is TGTGCCACCGCCTCAGAAGTAGGCGTAGCCTACGAGCAGTACTTC.

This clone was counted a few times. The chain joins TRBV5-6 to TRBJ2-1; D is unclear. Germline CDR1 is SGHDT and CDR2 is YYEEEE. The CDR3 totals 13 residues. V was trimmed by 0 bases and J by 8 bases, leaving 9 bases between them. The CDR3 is CASSLAGVDEQFF. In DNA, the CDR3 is TGTGCCAGCAGCTTGGCAGGTGTCGATGAGCAGTTCTTC.

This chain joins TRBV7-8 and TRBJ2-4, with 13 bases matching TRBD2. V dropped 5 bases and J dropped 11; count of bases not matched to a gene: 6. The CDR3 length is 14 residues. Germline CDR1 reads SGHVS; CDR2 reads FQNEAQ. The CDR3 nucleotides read TGTGCCAGCAGCCGCGGGACTAGCGGGAACTTTCAGTACTTC. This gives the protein CASSRGTSGNFQYF. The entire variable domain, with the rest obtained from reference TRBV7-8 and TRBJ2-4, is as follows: GAGVSQSPRYKVAKRGQDVALRCDPISGHVSLFWYQQALGQGPEFLTYFQNEAQLDKSGLPSDRFFAERPEGSVSTLKIQRTQQEDSAVYLCASSRGTSGNFQYFGAGTRLSVL.

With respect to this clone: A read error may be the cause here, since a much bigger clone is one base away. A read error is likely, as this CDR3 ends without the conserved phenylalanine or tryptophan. This CDR3 is CAWSVPGNEKLFV. The CDR3 DNA follows: TGTGCCTGGAGTGTTCCGGGGAATGAAAAACTGTTTGTT. This chain links TRBV30 with TRBJ1-4; D is ambiguous. The CDR3 is 13 amino acids. Germline CDR1 reads GTSNPN; CDR2 reads SVGIG (reference sequence). Trimming cost V 0 bases and J 5 bases, with 7 bases left between them.

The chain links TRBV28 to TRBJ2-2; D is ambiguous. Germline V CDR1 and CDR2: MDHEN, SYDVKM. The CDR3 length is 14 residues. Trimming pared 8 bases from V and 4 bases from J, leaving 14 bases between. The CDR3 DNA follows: TGTGCCAGCGTTCCCGGGCGTGGCACCGGGGAGCTGTTTTTT. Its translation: CASVPGRGTGELFF.

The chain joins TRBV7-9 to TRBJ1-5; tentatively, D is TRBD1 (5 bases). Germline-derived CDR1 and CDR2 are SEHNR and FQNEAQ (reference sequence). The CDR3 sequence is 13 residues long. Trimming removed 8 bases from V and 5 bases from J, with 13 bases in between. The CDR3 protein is CASRGGGDQPQHF. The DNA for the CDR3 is TGTGCCAGCCGGGGGGGTGGCGATCAGCCCCAGCATTTT.

The CDR3 reads CASQSGTSGSGAGELFF. In nucleotides, the CDR3 is TGTGCCAGCCAGTCCGGGACTAGCGGGAGCGGGGCCGGGGAGCTGTTTTTT. The chain recombines TRBV4-2 with TRBJ2-2; 14 bases map to TRBD2. Germline V gene lookup returns CDR1 LGHNA and CDR2 YNFKEQ. The CDR3 sequence is 17 residues long. Trimming at V came to 8 bases and at J to 6 bases, leaving 11 bases not matched to a gene.

CDR3 nucleotides: TGTGCCAGCACCATCGACACGCACGGAAACACCATATATTTT. Its protein is CASTIDTHGNTIYF. The J gene is TRBJ1-3, the V gene TRBV5-4; no definite D call. The CDR3 runs 14 residues. Germline CDR1 and CDR2: SGHNT and YYREEE (reference sequence). The germline V and J ends were trimmed by 6 bases and 4 bases, with 14 bases remaining between them.

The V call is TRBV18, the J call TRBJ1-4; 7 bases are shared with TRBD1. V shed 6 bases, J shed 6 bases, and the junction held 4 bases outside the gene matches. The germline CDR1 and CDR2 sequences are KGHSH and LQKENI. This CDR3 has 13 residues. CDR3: CASSGDRYEKLFF. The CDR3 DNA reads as TGTGCCAGCTCTGGGGACAGATATGAAAAACTGTTTTTT.

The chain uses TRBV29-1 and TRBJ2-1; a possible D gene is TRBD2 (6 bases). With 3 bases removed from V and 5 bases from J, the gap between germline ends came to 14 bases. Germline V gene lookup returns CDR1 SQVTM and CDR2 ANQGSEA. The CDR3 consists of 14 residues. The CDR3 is CSVDGGNRNNEQFF. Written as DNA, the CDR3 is TGCAGCGTTGACGGCGGGAACCGAAACAATGAGCAGTTCTTC.

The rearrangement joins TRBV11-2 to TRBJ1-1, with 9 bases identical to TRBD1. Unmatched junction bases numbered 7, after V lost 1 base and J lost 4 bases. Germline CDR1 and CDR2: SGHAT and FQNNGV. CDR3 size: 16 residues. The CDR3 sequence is CASSLGTGVPGTEAFF. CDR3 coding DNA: TGTGCCAGCAGCTTAGGGACAGGGGTTCCGGGCACTGAAGCTTTCTTT.

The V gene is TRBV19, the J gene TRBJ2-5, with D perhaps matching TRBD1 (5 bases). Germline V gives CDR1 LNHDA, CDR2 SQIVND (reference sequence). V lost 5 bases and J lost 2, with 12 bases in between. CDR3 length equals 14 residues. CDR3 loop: CASSPGHRQETQYF. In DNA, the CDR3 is TGTGCCAGTAGTCCCGGACACCGTCAAGAGACCCAGTACTTC.

Here the CDR3 DNA reads TGTGCCAGCAGCTTAGTAGGAGGGAGGAGAGAGACCCAGTACTTC. Its protein product is CASSLVGGRRETQYF. The rearrangement joins TRBV7-8 to TRBJ2-5; the D gene is possibly TRBD2 (6 bases). V shed 1 base and J shed 4 bases, with 13 bases lying between them. Germline V gene sequence: CDR1 SGHVS, CDR2 FQNEAQ. The CDR3 extends over 15 amino acids.